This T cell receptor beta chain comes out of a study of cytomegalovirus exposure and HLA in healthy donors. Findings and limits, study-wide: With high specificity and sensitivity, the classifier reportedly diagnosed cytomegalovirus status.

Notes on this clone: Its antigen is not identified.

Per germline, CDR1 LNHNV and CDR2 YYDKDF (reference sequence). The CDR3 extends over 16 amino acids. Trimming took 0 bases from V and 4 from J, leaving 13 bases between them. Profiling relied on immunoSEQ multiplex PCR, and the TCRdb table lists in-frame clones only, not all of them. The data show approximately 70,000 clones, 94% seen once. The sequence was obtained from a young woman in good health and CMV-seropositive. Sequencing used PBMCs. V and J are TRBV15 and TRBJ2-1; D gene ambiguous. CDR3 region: CATSRDVPILYNEQFF. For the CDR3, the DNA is TGTGCCACCAGCAGAGACGTCCCTATCCTATACAATGAGCAGTTCTTC.